These T cell receptor beta chains were read from a single sample in a study of blood T cell repertoires in COVID-19. TCRdb's copy holds only in-frame clones and misses some; the assay was immunoSEQ multiplex PCR. The table lists about 140,000 clones, roughly four fifths of them singletons. Sequencing was performed on peripheral blood. Receptor source: a woman in her sixties or seventies with acute or convalescent COVID-19. CDR3s include the opening cysteine and the closing phenylalanine or tryptophan. The D gene is left open where the match is weak. Part of the rows lack a size; the others show once, few, many or a class for expanded clones.

CDR3 DNA: TGTGCCAGCAGTTCCTTTGCTCGGGATCAAGGCGGGGAGCTGTTTTTT
CDR3 protein: CASSSFARDQGGELFF
J gene: TRBJ2-2
V gene: TRBV28
clone size: once
D gene: .

CDR3 DNA: TGTGCCAGCAGCAGGACAGGGTTCTACGAGCAGTACTTC
CDR3 protein: CASSRTGFYEQYF
J gene: TRBJ2-7
V gene: TRBV6-5
clone size: few
D gene: TRBD1

CDR3 DNA: TGTGCCTGGAGCCCCGGATTAGCCCGGGATGCGCTGTTTTTT
CDR3 protein: CAWSPGLARDALFF
J gene: TRBJ2-2
V gene: TRBV30
clone size: few
D gene: .

CDR3 DNA: TGTGCCAGCAACAAGGGGGCCCCTCGAACCGGGGAGCTGTTTTTT
CDR3 protein: CASNKGAPRTGELFF
J gene: TRBJ2-2
V gene: TRBV11-3
clone size: medium-sized
D gene: TRBD1

CDR3 DNA: TGTGCCAGCAGCACCGTACTAGCGGGAAGCGGTGGGGAGCTGTTTTTT
CDR3 protein: CASSTVLAGSGGELFF
J gene: TRBJ2-2
V gene: TRBV9
clone size: .
D gene: TRBD2

CDR3 DNA: TGTGCCAGCTACCGGACAGGGTCGGATCAGCCCCAGCATTTT
CDR3 protein: CASYRTGSDQPQHF
J gene: TRBJ1-5
V gene: TRBV28
clone size: .
D gene: TRBD1

CDR3 DNA: TGTGCCACAGGACAAACTGGGGGGAGCAATCAGCCCCAGCATTTT
CDR3 protein: CATGQTGGSNQPQHF
J gene: TRBJ1-5
V gene: TRBV27
clone size: .
D gene: .

CDR3 DNA: TGTGCCAGCAGTTTTGCAGCGGGAGAGGGTACGCAGTATTTT
CDR3 protein: CASSFAAGEGTQYF
J gene: TRBJ2-3
V gene: TRBV28
clone size: .
D gene: TRBD2

CDR3 DNA: TGTGCCACCAATAACAGGGGCGAGCAGTACTTC
CDR3 protein: CATNNRGEQYF
J gene: TRBJ2-7
V gene: TRBV24-1
clone size: .
D gene: TRBD1

CDR3 DNA: TGTGCCAGCAGCCGACAGGGGGCAGGCTCACCCCTCCACTTT
CDR3 protein: CASSRQGAGSPLHF
J gene: TRBJ1-6
V gene: TRBV28
clone size: .
D gene: TRBD1

CDR3 DNA: TGTGCCAGCAGGCGAGCCCAATTGACAGGGAACACTGAAGCTTTCTTT
CDR3 protein: CASRRAQLTGNTEAFF
J gene: TRBJ1-1
V gene: TRBV2
clone size: .
D gene: .

CDR3 DNA: TGCGCCAGCAGCTTGCGTACTAGCACAGATACGCAGTATTTT
CDR3 protein: CASSLRTSTDTQYF
J gene: TRBJ2-3
V gene: TRBV5-1
clone size: .
D gene: .

CDR3 DNA: TGCGCCAGCAGCCCGGGGGTCACAGATACGCAGTATTTT
CDR3 protein: CASSPGVTDTQYF
J gene: TRBJ2-3
V gene: TRBV5-1
clone size: .
D gene: .

CDR3 DNA: TGTGCCACCAGTCGGACAGGGACTCAGCCCCAGCATTTT
CDR3 protein: CATSRTGTQPQHF
J gene: TRBJ1-5
V gene: TRBV24-1
clone size: .
D gene: TRBD1

CDR3 DNA: TGTGCCAGCAGTACCCCGGGGGGAATGTCTTTCTTT
CDR3 protein: CASSTPGGMSFF
J gene: TRBJ1-1
V gene: TRBV28
clone size: .
D gene: .

CDR3 DNA: TGCGCCAGCAGCTCGACTAGCTCGAACACCGGGGAGCTGTTTTTT
CDR3 protein: CASSSTSSNTGELFF
J gene: TRBJ2-2
V gene: TRBV5-1
clone size: once
D gene: TRBD2

CDR3 DNA: TGTGCCAGCAGCGCTACAGGGGCTCGAAACTATGGCTACACCTTC
CDR3 protein: CASSATGARNYGYTF
J gene: TRBJ1-2
V gene: TRBV7-9
clone size: .
D gene: TRBD1

CDR3 DNA: TGCAGCGTGAACAGGGGCACTGAAGCTTTCTTT
CDR3 protein: CSVNRGTEAFF
J gene: TRBJ1-1
V gene: TRBV29-1
clone size: .
D gene: TRBD1